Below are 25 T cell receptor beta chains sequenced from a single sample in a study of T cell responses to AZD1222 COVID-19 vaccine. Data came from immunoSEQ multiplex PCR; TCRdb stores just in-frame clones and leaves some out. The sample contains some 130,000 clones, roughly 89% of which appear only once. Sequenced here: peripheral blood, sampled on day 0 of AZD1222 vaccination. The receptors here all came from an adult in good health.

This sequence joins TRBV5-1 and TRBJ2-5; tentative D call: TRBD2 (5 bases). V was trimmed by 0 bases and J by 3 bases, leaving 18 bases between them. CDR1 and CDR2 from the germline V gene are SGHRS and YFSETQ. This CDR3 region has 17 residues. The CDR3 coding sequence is TGCGCCAGCAGCTTGGTGACCGGGGTTGGTTCGGAAGAGACCCAGTACTTC. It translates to CASSLVTGVGSEETQYF.

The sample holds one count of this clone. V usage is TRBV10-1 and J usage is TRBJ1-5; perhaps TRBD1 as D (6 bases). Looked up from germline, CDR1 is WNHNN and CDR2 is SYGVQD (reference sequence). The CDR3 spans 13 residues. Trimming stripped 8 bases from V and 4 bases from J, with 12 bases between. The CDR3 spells CASARDINQPQHF. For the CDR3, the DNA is TGCGCCAGCGCGCGGGACATTAATCAGCCCCAGCATTTT.

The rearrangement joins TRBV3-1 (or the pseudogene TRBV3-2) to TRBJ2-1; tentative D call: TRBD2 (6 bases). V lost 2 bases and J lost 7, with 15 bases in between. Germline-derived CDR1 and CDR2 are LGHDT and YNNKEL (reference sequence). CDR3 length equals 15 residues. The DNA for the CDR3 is TGTGCCAGCAGCCAAAACGTCGGGGGTGGGAATGAGCAGTTCTTC. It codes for CASSQNVGGGNEQFF.

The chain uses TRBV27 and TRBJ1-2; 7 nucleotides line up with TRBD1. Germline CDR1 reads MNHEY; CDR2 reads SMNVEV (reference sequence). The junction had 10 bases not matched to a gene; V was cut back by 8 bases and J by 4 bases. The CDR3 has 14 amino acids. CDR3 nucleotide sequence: TGTGCCAGCGGGGTGCTAGGGGGCGGCTATGGCTACACCTTC. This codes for CASGVLGGGYGYTF.

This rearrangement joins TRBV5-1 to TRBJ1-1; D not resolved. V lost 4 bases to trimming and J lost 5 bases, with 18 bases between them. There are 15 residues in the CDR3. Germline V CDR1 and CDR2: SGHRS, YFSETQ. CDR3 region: CASSPRTTLRTEAFF. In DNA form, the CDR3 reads TGCGCCAGCAGCCCCAGGACCACGTTAAGAACTGAAGCTTTCTTT.

DNA for the CDR3: TGTGCCAGCACCCCGGCAACGAACACCGGGGAGCTGTTTTTT. This sequence encodes CASTPATNTGELFF. The chain recombines TRBV6-5 with TRBJ2-2, with D unclear. Trimming cost V 7 bases and J 0 bases, with 9 bases left between them. Germline CDR1 reads MNHEY; CDR2 reads SVGAGI. CDR3 length equals 14 residues.

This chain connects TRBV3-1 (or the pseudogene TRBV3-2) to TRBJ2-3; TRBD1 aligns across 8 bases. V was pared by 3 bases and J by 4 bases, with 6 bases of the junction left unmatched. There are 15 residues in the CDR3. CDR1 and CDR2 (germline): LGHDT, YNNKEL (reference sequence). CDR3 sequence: CASSHRTGNSDTQYF. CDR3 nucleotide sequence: TGTGCCAGCAGCCACCGGACAGGGAACTCAGATACGCAGTATTTT.

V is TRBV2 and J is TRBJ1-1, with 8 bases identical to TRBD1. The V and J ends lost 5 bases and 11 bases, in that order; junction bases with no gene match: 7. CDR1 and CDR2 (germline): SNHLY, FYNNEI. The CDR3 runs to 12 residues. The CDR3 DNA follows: TGTGCCAGCAGTCCCGGACAGGGTGCCGCTTTCTTT. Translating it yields CASSPGQGAAFF.

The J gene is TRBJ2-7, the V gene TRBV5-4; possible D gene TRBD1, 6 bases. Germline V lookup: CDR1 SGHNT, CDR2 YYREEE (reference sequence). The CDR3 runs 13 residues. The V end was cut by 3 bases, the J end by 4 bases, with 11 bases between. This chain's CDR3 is CASSSQGLYEQYF. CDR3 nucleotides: TGTGCCAGCAGCTCCCAGGGGCTGTACGAGCAGTACTTC.

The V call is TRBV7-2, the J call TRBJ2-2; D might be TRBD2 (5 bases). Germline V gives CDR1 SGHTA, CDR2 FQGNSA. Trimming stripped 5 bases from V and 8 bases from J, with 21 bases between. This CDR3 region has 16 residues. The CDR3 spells CASSLYSLASDGELFF. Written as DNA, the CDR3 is TGTGCCAGCAGCCTCTATTCTCTAGCTTCAGATGGGGAGCTGTTTTTT.

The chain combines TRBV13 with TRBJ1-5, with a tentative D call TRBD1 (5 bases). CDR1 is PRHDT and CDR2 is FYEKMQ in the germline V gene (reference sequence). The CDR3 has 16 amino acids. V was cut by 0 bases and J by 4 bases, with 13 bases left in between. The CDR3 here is CASSLGSKGNNQPQHF. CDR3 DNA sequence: TGTGCCAGCAGCTTAGGGTCGAAGGGGAATAATCAGCCCCAGCATTTT. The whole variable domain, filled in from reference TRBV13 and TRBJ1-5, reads AAGVIQSPRHLIKEKRETATLKCYPIPRHDTVYWYQQGPGQDPQFLISFYEKMQSDKGSIPDRFSAQQFSDYHSELNMSSLELGDSALYFCASSLGSKGNNQPQHFGDGTRLSIL.

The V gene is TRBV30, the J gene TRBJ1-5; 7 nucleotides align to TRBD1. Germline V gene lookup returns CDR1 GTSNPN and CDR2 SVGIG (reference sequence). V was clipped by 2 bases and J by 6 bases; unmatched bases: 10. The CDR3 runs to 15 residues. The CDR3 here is CAWSPQGTLRQPQHF. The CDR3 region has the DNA TGTGCCTGGAGTCCACAGGGGACCCTCCGTCAGCCCCAGCATTTT.

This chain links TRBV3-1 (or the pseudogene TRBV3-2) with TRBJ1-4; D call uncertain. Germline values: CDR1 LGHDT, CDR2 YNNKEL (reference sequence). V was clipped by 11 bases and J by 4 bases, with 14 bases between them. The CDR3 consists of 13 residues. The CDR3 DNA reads TGTGCCTCAAGAGAAAGGCGTAATGAAAAACTGTTTTTT. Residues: CASRERRNEKLFF.

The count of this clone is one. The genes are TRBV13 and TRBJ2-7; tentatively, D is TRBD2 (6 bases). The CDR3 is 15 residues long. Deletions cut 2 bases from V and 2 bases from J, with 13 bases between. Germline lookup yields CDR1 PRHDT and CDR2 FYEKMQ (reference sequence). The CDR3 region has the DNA TGTGCCAGCAGCTTAACTCGGGGGTTCCCCTACGAGCAGTACTTC. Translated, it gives CASSLTRGFPYEQYF.

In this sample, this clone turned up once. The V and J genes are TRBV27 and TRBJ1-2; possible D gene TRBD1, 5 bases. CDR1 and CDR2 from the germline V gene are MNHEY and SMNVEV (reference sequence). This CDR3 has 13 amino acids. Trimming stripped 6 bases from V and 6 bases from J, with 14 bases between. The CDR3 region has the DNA TGTGCCAGCAGCCTCCAAGTGGGGGATGGCTACACCTTC. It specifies CASSLQVGDGYTF.

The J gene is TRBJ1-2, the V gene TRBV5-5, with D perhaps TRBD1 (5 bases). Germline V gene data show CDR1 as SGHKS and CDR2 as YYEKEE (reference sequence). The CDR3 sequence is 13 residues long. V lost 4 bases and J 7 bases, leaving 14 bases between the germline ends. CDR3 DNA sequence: TGTGCCAGCAGCCCCAGGGAGTTGGCTGGCTACACCTTC. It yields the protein CASSPRELAGYTF.

In DNA, the CDR3 is TGTGCCAGCAGTGGACCGGGGACGGAGATTACCTACGAGCAGTACTTC. Its protein product is CASSGPGTEITYEQYF. The chain employs TRBV6-1 and TRBJ2-7; either TRBD1 or TRBD2 may supply D (5 bases each). V lost 4 bases, J lost 2 bases, and 18 bases lay in between. Germline CDR1 reads MNHNS; CDR2 reads SASEGT. This CDR3 region has 16 residues.

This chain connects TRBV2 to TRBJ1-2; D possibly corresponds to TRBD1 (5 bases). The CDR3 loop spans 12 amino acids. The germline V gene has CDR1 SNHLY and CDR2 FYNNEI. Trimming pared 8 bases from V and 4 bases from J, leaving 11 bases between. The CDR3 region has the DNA TGTGCCAGCCGGGGGGAGTTCTATGGCTACACCTTC. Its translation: CASRGEFYGYTF.

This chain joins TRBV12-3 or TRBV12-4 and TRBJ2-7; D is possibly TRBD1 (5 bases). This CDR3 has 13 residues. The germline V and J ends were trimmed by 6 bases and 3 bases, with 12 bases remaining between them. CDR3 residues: CASSPGWDYEQYF. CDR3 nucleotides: TGTGCCAGCAGCCCAGGGTGGGACTACGAGCAGTACTTC.

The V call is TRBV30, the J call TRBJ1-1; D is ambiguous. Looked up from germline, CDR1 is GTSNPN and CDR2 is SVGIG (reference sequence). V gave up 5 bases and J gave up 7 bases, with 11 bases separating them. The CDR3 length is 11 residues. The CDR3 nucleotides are TGTGCCTGGGGACGGTTATATGAAGCTTTCTTT. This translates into CAWGRLYEAFF.

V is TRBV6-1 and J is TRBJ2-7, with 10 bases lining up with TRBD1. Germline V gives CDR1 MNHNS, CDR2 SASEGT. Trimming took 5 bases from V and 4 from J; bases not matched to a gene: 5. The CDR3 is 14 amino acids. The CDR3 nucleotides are TGTGCCAGCAGTTATGGGACAGGGGCGTACGAGCAGTACTTC. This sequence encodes CASSYGTGAYEQYF.

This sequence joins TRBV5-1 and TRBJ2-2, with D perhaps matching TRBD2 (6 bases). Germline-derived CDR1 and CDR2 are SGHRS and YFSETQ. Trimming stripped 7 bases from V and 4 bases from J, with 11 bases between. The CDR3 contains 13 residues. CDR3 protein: CASSGVSTGELFF. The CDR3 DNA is TGCGCCAGCTCGGGGGTTTCCACCGGGGAGCTGTTTTTT. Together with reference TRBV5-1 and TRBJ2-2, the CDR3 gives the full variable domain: KAGVTQTPRYLIKTRGQQVTLSCSPISGHRSVSWYQQTPGQGLQFLFEYFSETQRNKGNFPGRFSGRQFSNSRSEMNVSTLELGDSALYLCASSGVSTGELFFGEGSRLTVL.

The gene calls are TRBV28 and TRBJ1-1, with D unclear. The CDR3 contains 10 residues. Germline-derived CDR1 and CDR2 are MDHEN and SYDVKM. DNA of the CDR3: TGTACTCCAGGATTCACTGAAGCTTTCTTT. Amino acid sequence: CTPGFTEAFF.

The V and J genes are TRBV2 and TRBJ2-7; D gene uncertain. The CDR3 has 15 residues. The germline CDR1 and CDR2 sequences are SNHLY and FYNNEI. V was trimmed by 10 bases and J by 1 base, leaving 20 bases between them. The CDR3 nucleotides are TGTGCCACCACCCGCGGCAGATTCTCATCCTACGAGCAGTACTTC. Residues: CATTRGRFSSYEQYF.

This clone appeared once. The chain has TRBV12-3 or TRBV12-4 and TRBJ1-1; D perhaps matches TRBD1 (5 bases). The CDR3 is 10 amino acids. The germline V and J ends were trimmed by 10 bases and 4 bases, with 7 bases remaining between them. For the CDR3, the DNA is TGTGCCACCACAGGCACTGAAGCTTTCTTT. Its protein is CATTGTEAFF.